A single sample gave rise to the 9 T cell receptor beta chains below, sequenced in a study of naive and memory T cell subsets. TCR cDNA received a 3' ligated oligonucleotide that carried a UMI. Ligated cDNA underwent four rounds of PCR with nested alpha and beta constant region primers and SP2. Using its own MiXCR run on the 5' RACE reads, TCRdb lists one record per CDR3 protein. The sample holds over 45,000 distinct CDR3 sequences, approximately 4.5% seen once. The receptors here all came from a female donor in good health.

This clonotype has at least ten counts. J is TRBJ2-4 and V is TRBV20-1; 16 positions agree with TRBD2. CDR1 and CDR2 from the germline V gene are DFQATT and SNEGSKA (reference sequence). Losses at the gene ends were 4 bases for V and 7 bases for J; bases not matched to a gene: 1. This CDR3 region has 14 residues. The CDR3 protein is CSAKGLAGGNIQYF. In DNA, the CDR3 is TGCAGTGCTAAGGGACTAGCGGGAGGGAACATTCAGTACTTC.

V usage is TRBV6-2 or TRBV6-3 and J usage is TRBJ1-5, with TRBD1 as a possible D gene (5 bases). The V end lost 5 bases, the J end lost 6 bases, and 14 bases lay between the germline ends. The CDR3 sequence is 14 residues long. Germline V gives CDR1 MNHEY, CDR2 SVGEGT. In nucleotides, the CDR3 is TGTGCCAGCAGTGCATACAGGAACGGTCAGCCCCAGCATTTT. As protein: CASSAYRNGQPQHF.

This clonotype was picked up a small number of times. The chain combines TRBV18 with TRBJ2-7; TRBD2 aligns across 9 bases. CDR1 KGHSH and CDR2 LQKENI come from the germline V gene. With V trimmed by 3 bases and J by 3 bases, 3 bases remained unmatched. This CDR3 region has 14 residues. CDR3 sequence reads: CASSPNSGSYEQYF. The DNA of the CDR3 is TGTGCCAGCTCACCGAATAGCGGGAGCTACGAGCAGTACTTC.

Comment on this clonotype: Germline and junction disagree at one end, which may indicate a read error. The chain carries TRBV9 and TRBJ1-2; the D gene is possibly TRBD1 (5 bases). Germline V lookup: CDR1 SGDLS, CDR2 YYNGEE. This CDR3 has 15 residues. CDR3 in DNA: TGTGCCAGCAGCCCCTCTCAGGGTTCACCCTATGGCGACACCTTC. It is translated as CASSPSQGSPYGDTF.

This clonotype was seen repeatedly, ten times or more. The V and J genes are TRBV20-1 and TRBJ2-3; D gene ambiguous. Trimming left V 6 bases short and J 8 bases short, with 21 bases between. Germline V gene sequence: CDR1 DFQATT, CDR2 SNEGSKA (reference sequence). This CDR3 has 14 residues. The DNA for the CDR3 is TGCAGTGCAGTAGACGGGTCCGGATCGGGTACGCAGTATTTT. Encoded protein: CSAVDGSGSGTQYF.

At least ten counts were recorded for this clonotype. J is TRBJ2-7 and V is TRBV27, with D perhaps matching TRBD1 or TRBD2 (6 bases each). Germline V CDR1 and CDR2: MNHEY, SMNVEV (reference sequence). This CDR3 is 13 amino acids long. V was cut by 5 bases and J by 3 bases, with 11 bases left in between. In nucleotides, the CDR3 is TGTGCCAGCAGTAGGGGGGCTCTCTACGAGCAGTACTTC. Translation: CASSRGALYEQYF.

This clonotype was picked up many times. The chain employs TRBV6-6 and TRBJ1-2, with TRBD1 matching 7 bases. The CDR3 runs 16 residues. With 0 bases clipped from V and 0 bases from J, the junction kept 4 bases outside the gene matches. Germline-derived CDR1 and CDR2 are MNHNY and SVGAGI (reference sequence). In nucleotides, the CDR3 is TGTGCCAGCAGTTACTCCGGGGACAGTTCTAACTATGGCTACACCTTC. Residues: CASSYSGDSSNYGYTF.

This clonotype was observed at least ten times. The chain employs TRBV5-4 and TRBJ1-1; D is unclear. The germline gives CDR1 SGHNT, CDR2 YYREEE (reference sequence). This CDR3 is built from 12 residues. Trimming cost V 3 bases and J 6 bases, with 9 bases left between them. CDR3 sequence reads: CASSWERAEAFF. The CDR3 coding sequence is TGTGCCAGCAGCTGGGAGAGGGCTGAAGCTTTCTTT.

This clonotype is medium-sized by share. V and J are TRBV12-2 and TRBJ2-3; TRBD2 is taken as the D call from the table, unchecked against the DNA. TRBV12-2 corresponds to a pseudogene. The CDR3 sequence is 19 residues long. The CDR3 DNA follows: TGTGCAAGTCGCTTAGTTTGTCCCTACCTAGCGGGAGGCCCAGATACGCAGTATTTT. This gives the protein CASRLVCPYLAGGPDTQYF.